This TCR beta chain emerged from a study of T cell responses to AZD1222 COVID-19 vaccine. The overall study: Some second doses came at about 4 weeks and others at about 12 weeks; these were pooled. Whole-study findings and limits: Among the donors, most were white British and more were female, and clonal diversity was possibly underestimated. Repertoires were obtained only post-peak T cell response. The span of vaccine-associated CD4 TCRs extended across spike, with dominance at 160-218 and 743-854.

Some clones are missing from TCRdb's copy, which holds only in-frame ones; the method was immunoSEQ multiplex PCR. The sample shows some 120,000 clones, around 90% of them seen only once. V was cut by 2 bases and J by 6 bases, with 14 bases left in between. In germline, CDR1 is SGHNT, CDR2 YYREEE (reference sequence). This CDR3 is 14 amino acids long. Comments on this clone: The antigen remains undetermined.

The chain links TRBV5-4 to TRBJ1-1, with a tentative D call TRBD1 (5 bases). The TCR originated in an adult in good health. The sequenced sample was peripheral blood, obtained on day 0 of AZD1222 vaccination. The CDR3 DNA follows: TGTGCCAGCAGCTTTGACAGACGGGGCGCTGAAGCTTTCTTT. It translates to CASSFDRRGAEAFF.